These 5 T cell receptor beta chains were all obtained from the same sample, sequenced in a study of blood T cell repertoires in COVID-19. The repertoire was sequenced with immunoSEQ multiplex PCR; TCRdb's copy has only in-frame clones and lacks some. The profile shows approximately 350,000 clones, more than 80% of them singletons. Source material: peripheral blood. The receptors derive from a woman in her twenties or thirties with COVID-19, enrolled during active disease.

The rearrangement links TRBV5-4 to TRBJ2-3; D may be TRBD2 (6 bases). The CDR3 extends over 16 amino acids. Germline loops: CDR1 SGHNT, CDR2 YYREEE (reference sequence). V shed 2 bases and J shed 0 bases, with 13 bases lying between them. The CDR3: CASSLTLAPSTDTQYF. In DNA, the CDR3 is TGTGCCAGCAGCTTAACCCTAGCGCCTAGCACAGATACGCAGTATTTT. The full variable domain, in which reference TRBV5-4 and TRBJ2-3 provide the parts outside the CDR3, is ETGVTQSPTHLIKTRGQQVTLRCSSQSGHNTVSWYQQALGQGPQFIFQYYREEENGRGNFPPRFSGLQFPNYSSELNVNALELDDSALYLCASSLTLAPSTDTQYFGPGTRLTVL.

The chain has TRBV30 and TRBJ2-1, with 7 bases that match TRBD1. The germline V gene has CDR1 GTSNPN and CDR2 SVGIG (reference sequence). The J segment lost 3 bases and the V segment lost 1 base, leaving 9 bases of the junction unmatched. The CDR3 extends over 16 amino acids. CDR3 loop: CAWSATDRRFYNEQFF. In nucleotides, the CDR3 is TGTGCCTGGAGTGCCACGGACAGGAGATTCTACAATGAGCAGTTCTTC.

The chain couples TRBV10-3 to TRBJ2-2; 12 bases align to TRBD1. CDR1 ENHRY and CDR2 SYGVKD come from the germline V gene. The CDR3 covers 19 residues. The V gene end was trimmed by 4 bases and the J gene end by 2 bases; junction bases not matched to a gene: 11. The CDR3 is CAISGQRDRGLSNTGELFF. The CDR3 region has the DNA TGTGCCATCAGTGGTCAACGGGACAGGGGGCTCTCAAACACCGGGGAGCTGTTTTTT.

The chain joins TRBV29-1 to TRBJ2-1; D uncertain. Germline-derived CDR1 and CDR2 are SQVTM and ANQGSEA. V lost 2 bases and J 6 bases, leaving 17 bases between the germline ends. This CDR3 has 15 amino acids. The CDR3 reads CSVEWADQQANEQFF. Written as DNA, the CDR3 is TGCAGCGTTGAATGGGCAGACCAGCAGGCCAATGAGCAGTTCTTC.

With regard to this clone: A read error may produce the germline difference seen at one junction end. V gene TRBV11-2 combines with J gene TRBJ2-7; D gene ambiguous. Germline CDR1 reads SGHAT; CDR2 reads FQNNGV. There are 10 residues in the CDR3. The CDR3 nucleotides are TGTGCCAGCAGCTTGAGGATTCTGCACTTC. It encodes CASSLRILHF.